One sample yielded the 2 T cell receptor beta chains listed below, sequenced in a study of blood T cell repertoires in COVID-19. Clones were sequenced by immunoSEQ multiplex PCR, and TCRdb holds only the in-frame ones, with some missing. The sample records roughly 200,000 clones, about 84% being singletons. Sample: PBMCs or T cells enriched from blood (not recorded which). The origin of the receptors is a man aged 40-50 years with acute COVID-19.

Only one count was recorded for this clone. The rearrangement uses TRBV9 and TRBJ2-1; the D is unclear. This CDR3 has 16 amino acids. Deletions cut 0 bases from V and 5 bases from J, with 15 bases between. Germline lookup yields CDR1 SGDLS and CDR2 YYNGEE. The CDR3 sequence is CASSVAPSRPHNEQFF. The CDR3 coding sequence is TGTGCCAGCAGCGTAGCTCCCAGCAGGCCCCACAATGAGCAGTTCTTC.

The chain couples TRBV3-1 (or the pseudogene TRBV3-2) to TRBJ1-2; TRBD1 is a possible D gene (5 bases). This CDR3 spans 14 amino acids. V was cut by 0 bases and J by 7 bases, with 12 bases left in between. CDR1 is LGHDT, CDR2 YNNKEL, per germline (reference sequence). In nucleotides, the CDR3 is TGTGCCAGCAGCCAAGATCTTGTCGGGGGTGGCTACACCTTC. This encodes CASSQDLVGGGYTF.